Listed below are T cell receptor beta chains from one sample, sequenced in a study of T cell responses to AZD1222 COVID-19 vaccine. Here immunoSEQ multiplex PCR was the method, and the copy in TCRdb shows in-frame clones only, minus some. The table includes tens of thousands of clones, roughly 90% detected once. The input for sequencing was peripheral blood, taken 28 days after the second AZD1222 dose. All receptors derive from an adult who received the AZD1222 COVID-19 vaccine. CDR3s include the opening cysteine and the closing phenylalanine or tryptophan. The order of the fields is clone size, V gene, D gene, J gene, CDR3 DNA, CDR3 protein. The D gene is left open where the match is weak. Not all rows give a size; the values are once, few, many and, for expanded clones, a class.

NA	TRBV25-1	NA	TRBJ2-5	TGTGCCACCGGTCCCGAGACCCAGTACTTC	CATGPETQYF
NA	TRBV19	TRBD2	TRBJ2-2	TGTGCCAGTAACAGCGGGGTCACCGGGGAGCTGTTTTTT	CASNSGVTGELFF
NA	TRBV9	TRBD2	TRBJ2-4	TGTGCCAGCAGCGCGGGACTAGCGGGGATTCAGTACTTC	CASSAGLAGIQYF
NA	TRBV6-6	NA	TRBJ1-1	TGTGCCAGCAGTCGGGAGTCAGGGCAGGGAGGAATGAACACTGAAGCTTTCTTT	CASSRESGQGGMNTEAFF
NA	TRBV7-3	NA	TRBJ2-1	TGTGCCAGCAGACTCCCGGACCATGGAGAGCAGTTCTTC	CASRLPDHGEQFF
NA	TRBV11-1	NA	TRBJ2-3	TGTGCCAGCAGTCCCCTCAGTGGCCCAGATACGCAGTATTTT	CASSPLSGPDTQYF
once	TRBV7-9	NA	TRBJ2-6	TGTGCCAGCAGCTTAGGGGGGAGCCTTGGATATGTCCTGACTTTC	CASSLGGSLGYVLTF
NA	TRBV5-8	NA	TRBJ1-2	TGTGCCAGCAGCATCTCAGGGAGGGGCTACACCTTC	CASSISGRGYTF
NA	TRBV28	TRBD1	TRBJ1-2	TGTGCCAGCAGTTTAATTGACAGGGAATTAGTTATTGGCTACACCTTC	CASSLIDRELVIGYTF
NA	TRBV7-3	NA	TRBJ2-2	TGTGCCAGCAGCTCCCAAACCACGAACACCGGGGAGCTGTTTTTT	CASSSQTTNTGELFF
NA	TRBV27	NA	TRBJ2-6	TGTGCCAGCAGTCACTCTGGGGCCAACGTCCTGACTTTC	CASSHSGANVLTF
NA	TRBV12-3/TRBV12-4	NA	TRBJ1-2	TGTGCCAGCAGTTCAAACAGGTTTGGCTACACCTTC	CASSSNRFGYTF
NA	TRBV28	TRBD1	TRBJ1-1	TGTGCCAGCAGTTTAGACAGGGGAAGAACTGAAGCTTTCTTT	CASSLDRGRTEAFF
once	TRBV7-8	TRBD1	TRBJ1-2	TGTGCCAGCAGCTTAGGAGGACAGGGGGCGAGGTATGGCTACACCTTC	CASSLGGQGARYGYTF
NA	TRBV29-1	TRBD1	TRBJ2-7	TGCAGCGTTTCGGACAGGGGGGCCGACGAGCAGTACTTC	CSVSDRGADEQYF
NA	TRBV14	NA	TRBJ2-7	TGTGCCAGCAGCCAAGTTTCTACTTGGGGGGACTACGAGCAGTACTTC	CASSQVSTWGDYEQYF
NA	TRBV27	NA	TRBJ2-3	TGTGCCAGCAGTTTTGGGGTGACAGATACGCAGTATTTT	CASSFGVTDTQYF
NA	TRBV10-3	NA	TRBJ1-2	TGTGCCATCAGTGATCCGGGGAGCTATGGCTACACCTTC	CAISDPGSYGYTF
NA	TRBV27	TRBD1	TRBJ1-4	TGTGCCAGCAGTTGGGGGCCTGGACAGGGACCTAATGAAAAACTGTTTTTT	CASSWGPGQGPNEKLFF
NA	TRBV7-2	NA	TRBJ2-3	TGTGCCAGCACCTTAGGAGATACGCAGTATTTT	CASTLGDTQYF
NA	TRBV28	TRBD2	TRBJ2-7	TGTGCCAGCAGTTTAAGGCTTGGGACTAGCGGGAGATACGAGCAGTACTTC	CASSLRLGTSGRYEQYF
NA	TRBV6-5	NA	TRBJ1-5	TGTGCCAGCACCCCCGAAGCGAGACAGCCCCAGCATTTT	CASTPEARQPQHF
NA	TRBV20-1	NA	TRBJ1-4	TGCAGTGCTAATTCGGGTGAAAAACTGTTTTTT	CSANSGEKLFF
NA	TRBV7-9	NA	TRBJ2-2	TGTGCCAGCAGCCACAACAGGAGCCCAAACACCGGGGAGCTGTTTTTT	CASSHNRSPNTGELFF
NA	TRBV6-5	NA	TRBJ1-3	TGTGCCACCCAAGGGATCTCTGGAAACACCATATATTTT	CATQGISGNTIYF